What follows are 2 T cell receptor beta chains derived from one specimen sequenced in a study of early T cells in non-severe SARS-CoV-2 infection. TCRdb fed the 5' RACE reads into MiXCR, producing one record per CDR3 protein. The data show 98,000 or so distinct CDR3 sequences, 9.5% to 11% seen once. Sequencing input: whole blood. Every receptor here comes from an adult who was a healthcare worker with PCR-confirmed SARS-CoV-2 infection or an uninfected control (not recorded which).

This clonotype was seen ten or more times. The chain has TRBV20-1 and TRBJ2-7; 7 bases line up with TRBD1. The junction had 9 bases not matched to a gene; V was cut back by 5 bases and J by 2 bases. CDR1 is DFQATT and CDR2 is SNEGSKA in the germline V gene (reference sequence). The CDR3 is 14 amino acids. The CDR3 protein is CSASPGQRAYEQYF. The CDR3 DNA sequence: TGCAGTGCTTCTCCGGGACAGAGAGCCTACGAGCAGTACTTC.

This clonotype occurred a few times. For the CDR3, the DNA is TGCGCCAGCAGCCCGGGACAGAAACTACATGTTTTCTTT. Protein sequence: CASSPGQKLHVFF. The V and J genes are TRBV5-1 and TRBJ1-1; 7 positions agree with TRBD1. This CDR3 comprises 13 residues. Germline assignment: CDR1 SGHRS and CDR2 YFSETQ. Losses at the gene ends were 4 bases for V and 13 bases for J; bases not matched to a gene: 13.